This TCR beta chain was identified in a study of blood T cell repertoires in COVID-19. The count of this clone is one. Clones were read by immunoSEQ multiplex PCR, and TCRdb kept only the in-frame ones, dropping some. The sample lists approximately 300,000 clones, around 89% occurring once. This CDR3 is built from 11 residues. Trimming removed 8 bases from V and 0 bases from J, with 7 bases in between. Germline V CDR1 and CDR2: GTSNPN, SVGIG (reference sequence). The source material was peripheral blood. The sequence was obtained from a woman aged 45-65 years with active or convalescent COVID-19. The genes are TRBV30 and TRBJ1-1; D might be TRBD1 (6 bases). As DNA, the CDR3 is TGTGCCGGACAGATGAACACTGAAGCTTTCTTT. Its protein product is CAGQMNTEAFF.